This T cell receptor beta chain was recorded in a study of blood T cells in healthy people across ages. With a J-beta primer mix and a sample-barcoded 5' primer, a second PCR ran roughly 7 to 11 cycles. MiXCR, run by TCRdb on the 5' RACE reads, gives a single entry per CDR3 protein. The sample contains over 600,000 distinct CDR3 sequences, roughly 43% of which appear only once. The origin of this receptor is an elderly man in good health. Sequenced input: blood.

CDR3 amino acids: CSALGGTGLYEQYF. The DNA for the CDR3 is TGCAGTGCCTTAGGAGGGACAGGTCTATACGAGCAGTACTTC. This rearrangement joins TRBV20-1 to TRBJ2-7, with 8 bases aligning to TRBD1. Germline loops: CDR1 DFQATT, CDR2 SNEGSKA (reference sequence). The CDR3 extends over 14 amino acids. Trimming at V came to 6 bases and at J to 4 bases, leaving 11 bases not matched to a gene.